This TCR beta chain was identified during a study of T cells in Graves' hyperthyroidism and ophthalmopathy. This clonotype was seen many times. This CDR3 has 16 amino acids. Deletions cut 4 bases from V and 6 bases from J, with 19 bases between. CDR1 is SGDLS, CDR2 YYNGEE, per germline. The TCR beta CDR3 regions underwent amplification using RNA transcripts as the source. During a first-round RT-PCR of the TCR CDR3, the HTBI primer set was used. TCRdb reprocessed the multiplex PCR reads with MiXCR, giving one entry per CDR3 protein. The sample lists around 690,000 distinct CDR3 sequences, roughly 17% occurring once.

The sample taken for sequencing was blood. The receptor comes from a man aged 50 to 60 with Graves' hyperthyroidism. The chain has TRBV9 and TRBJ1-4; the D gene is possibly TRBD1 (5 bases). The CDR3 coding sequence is TGTGCCAGCAGCAGGATGTGGGGAGGGGTGGATGAAAAACTGTTTTTT. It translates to CASSRMWGGVDEKLFF.